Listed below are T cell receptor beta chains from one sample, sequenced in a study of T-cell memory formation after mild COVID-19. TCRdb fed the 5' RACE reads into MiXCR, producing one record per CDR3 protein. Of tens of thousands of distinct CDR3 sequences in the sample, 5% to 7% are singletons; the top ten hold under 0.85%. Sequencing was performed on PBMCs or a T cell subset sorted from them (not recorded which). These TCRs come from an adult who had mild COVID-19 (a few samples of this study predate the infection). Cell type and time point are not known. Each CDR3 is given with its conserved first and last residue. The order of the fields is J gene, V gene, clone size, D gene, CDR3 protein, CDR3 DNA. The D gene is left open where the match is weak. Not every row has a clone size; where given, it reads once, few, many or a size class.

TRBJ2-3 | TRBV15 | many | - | CATSPRGDTQYF | TGTGCCACCAGCCCCAGAGGAGATACGCAGTATTTT
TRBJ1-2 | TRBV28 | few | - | CASNLGGGYTF | TGTGCCAGCAACTTAGGAGGTGGCTACACCTTC
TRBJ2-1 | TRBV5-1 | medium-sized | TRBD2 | CASKGGEGIYNEQFF | TGCGCCAGCAAAGGAGGGGAGGGGATATACAATGAGCAGTTCTTC
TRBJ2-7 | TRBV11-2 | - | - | CASSRQDVRSEQYF | TGTGCCAGCAGCCGACAGGACGTCCGAAGCGAGCAGTACTTC
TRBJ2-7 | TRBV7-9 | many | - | CASSFGGMSYEQYF | TGTGCCAGCAGCTTTGGCGGGATGTCCTACGAGCAGTACTTC
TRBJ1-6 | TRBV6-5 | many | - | CASRADEVANSPLHF | TGTGCCAGCAGGGCAGACGAGGTCGCTAATTCACCCCTCCACTTT
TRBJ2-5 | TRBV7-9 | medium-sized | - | CASSLALIRSETQYF | TGTGCCAGCAGCTTAGCGCTGATTAGGTCGGAGACCCAGTACTTC
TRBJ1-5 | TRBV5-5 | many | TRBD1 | CASSLAGTGFQPQHF | TGTGCCAGCAGCTTAGCCGGGACAGGGTTTCAGCCCCAGCATTTT
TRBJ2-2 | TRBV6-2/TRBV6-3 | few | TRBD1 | CASSYSIEGAANTGELFF | TGTGCCAGCAGTTACTCGATAGAGGGGGCTGCGAACACCGGGGAGCTGTTTTTT
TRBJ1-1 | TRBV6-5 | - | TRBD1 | CASSYSTGRAFF | TGTGCCAGCAGTTACTCGACAGGGCGGGCTTTCTTT
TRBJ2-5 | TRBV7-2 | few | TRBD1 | CASSWRTGVNGETQYF | TGTGCCAGCAGTTGGAGAACAGGGGTGAATGGAGAGACCCAGTACTTC
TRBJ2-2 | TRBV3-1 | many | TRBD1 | CASSQEDRAASTGELFF | TGTGCCAGCAGCCAAGAGGACAGGGCGGCGTCAACCGGGGAGCTGTTTTTT
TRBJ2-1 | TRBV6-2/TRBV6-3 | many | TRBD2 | CASSPSGRKGEQFF | TGTGCCAGCAGTCCTAGCGGGAGGAAGGGGGAGCAGTTCTTC
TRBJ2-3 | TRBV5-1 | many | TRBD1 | CASSDRGSTDTQYF | TGCGCCAGCAGCGACAGGGGAAGCACAGATACGCAGTATTTT
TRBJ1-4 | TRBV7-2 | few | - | CASSLTRGNEKLFF | TGTGCCAGCAGCCTCACAAGGGGAAATGAAAAACTGTTTTTT
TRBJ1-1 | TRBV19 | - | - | CASSPMGGGETEAFF | TGTGCCAGTAGCCCGATGGGGGGGGGAGAAACTGAAGCTTTCTTT
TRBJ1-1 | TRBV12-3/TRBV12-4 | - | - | CASSWGGRVNTEAFF | TGTGCCAGCAGTTGGGGGGGCAGGGTGAACACTGAAGCTTTCTTT
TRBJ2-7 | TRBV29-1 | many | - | CSVAPGPGTYEQYF | TGCAGCGTCGCCCCGGGACCCGGGACCTACGAGCAGTACTTC
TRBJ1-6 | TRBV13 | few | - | CASSSTAGSPLHF | TGTGCCAGCAGCTCAACTGCGGGTTCACCCCTCCACTTT
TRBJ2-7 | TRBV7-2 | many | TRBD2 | CASSTRSGTSGLPYEQYF | TGTGCCAGCAGCACTCGATCCGGGACTAGCGGCCTCCCCTACGAGCAGTACTTC
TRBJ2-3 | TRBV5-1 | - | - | CASSLAAGSTDTQYF | TGCGCCAGCAGCTTGGCCGCGGGCAGCACAGATACGCAGTATTTT
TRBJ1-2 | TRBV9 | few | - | CASSVAEGNYGYTF | TGTGCCAGCAGCGTAGCTGAAGGGAACTATGGCTACACCTTC
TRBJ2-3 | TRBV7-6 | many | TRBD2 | CASSPLAGGSTDTQYF | TGTGCCAGCAGCCCCTTAGCGGGAGGAAGCACAGATACGCAGTATTTT
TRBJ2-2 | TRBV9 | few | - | CASSEGPAYGTGELFF | TGTGCCAGCAGCGAGGGACCTGCCTATGGGACCGGGGAGCTGTTTTTT
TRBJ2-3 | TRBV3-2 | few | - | CASNGLAGSSFGDTQYF | TGTGCCAGCAACGGACTAGCGGGATCTTCATTCGGAGATACGCAGTATTTT
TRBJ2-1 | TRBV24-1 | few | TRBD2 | CATSTSPELAPHDEQFF | TGTGCCACCAGTACATCCCCGGAACTAGCGCCCCACGATGAGCAGTTCTTC
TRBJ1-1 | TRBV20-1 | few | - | CRPTAMNTEAFF | TGCAGGCCGACTGCGATGAACACTGAAGCTTTCTTT
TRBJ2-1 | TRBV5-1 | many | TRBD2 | CASSPLTSGNLDEQFF | TGCGCCAGCAGCCCTCTGACTAGCGGGAATTTGGATGAGCAGTTCTTC
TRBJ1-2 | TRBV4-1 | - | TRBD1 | CASSQGDRGPGGYTF | TGCGCCAGCAGCCAAGGGGACAGGGGGCCCGGTGGCTACACCTTC
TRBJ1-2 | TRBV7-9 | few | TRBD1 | CASRRTGGAGYGYTF | TGTGCCAGCAGGAGAACAGGGGGCGCGGGCTATGGCTACACCTTC
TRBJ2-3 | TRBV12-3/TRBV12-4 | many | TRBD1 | CASSQTGGLPDTQYF | TGTGCCAGCAGTCAGACAGGGGGCTTACCAGATACGCAGTATTTT
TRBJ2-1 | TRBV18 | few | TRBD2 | CASSHETSAYNEQFF | TGTGCCAGCTCTCATGAGACTAGCGCCTACAATGAGCAGTTCTTC
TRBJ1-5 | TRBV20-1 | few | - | CSARDLAGADQPQHF | TGCAGTGCTAGAGATTTGGCGGGGGCGGATCAGCCCCAGCATTTT
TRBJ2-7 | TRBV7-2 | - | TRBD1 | CASSGLGQAREQYF | TGTGCCAGCAGCGGCCTCGGACAGGCGAGGGAGCAGTACTTC
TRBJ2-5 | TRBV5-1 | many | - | CASSAGTAKETQYF | TGCGCCAGCAGCGCCGGGACTGCAAAAGAGACCCAGTACTTC
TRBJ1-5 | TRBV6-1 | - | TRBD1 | CASKTGQGYQPQHF | TGTGCCAGCAAAACGGGACAGGGTTATCAGCCCCAGCATTTT
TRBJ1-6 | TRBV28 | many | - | CASSPGRRDSPLHF | TGTGCCAGCAGTCCGGGACGGCGGGATTCACCCCTCCACTTT
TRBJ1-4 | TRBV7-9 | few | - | CASRKNPGTLANEKLFF | TGTGCCAGCAGAAAAAACCCAGGGACGCTGGCTAATGAAAAACTGTTTTTT
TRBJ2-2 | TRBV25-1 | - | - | CASSEYDMDAGELFF | TGTGCCAGCAGTGAATATGATATGGATGCCGGGGAGCTGTTTTTT
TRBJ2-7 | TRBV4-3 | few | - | CASSQDPHGNYEQYF | TGCGCCAGCAGCCAAGATCCTCACGGTAACTACGAGCAGTACTTC
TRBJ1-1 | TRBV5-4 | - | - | CASSLKGTPEAFF | TGTGCCAGCAGCTTGAAGGGAACCCCTGAAGCTTTCTTT
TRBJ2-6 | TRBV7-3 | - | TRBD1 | CASSPQGALISGANVLTF | TGTGCCAGCAGCCCTCAGGGGGCCCTCATCTCTGGGGCCAACGTCCTGACTTTC
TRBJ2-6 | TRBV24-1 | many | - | CATSDQGGGANVLTF | TGTGCCACCAGTGACCAGGGGGGTGGGGCCAACGTCCTGACTTTC
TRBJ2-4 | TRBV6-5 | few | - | CASSGGGGRGFQYF | TGTGCCAGCAGTGGCGGAGGGGGGCGGGGGTTTCAGTACTTC
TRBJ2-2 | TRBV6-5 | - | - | CASSYSDILNTGELFF | TGTGCCAGCAGTTACTCCGACATTCTGAACACCGGGGAGCTGTTTTTT
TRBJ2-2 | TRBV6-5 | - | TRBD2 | CASSVSPGLAGGQRTGELFF | TGTGCCAGCAGTGTTTCTCCGGGACTAGCGGGAGGGCAACGGACCGGGGAGCTGTTTTTT
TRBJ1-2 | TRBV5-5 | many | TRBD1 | CASTQGQTLNVYGYTF | TGTGCCAGCACACAGGGACAGACCTTAAACGTCTATGGCTACACCTTC
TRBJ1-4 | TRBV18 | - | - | CASSTPGLGTNEKLFF | TGTGCCAGCTCAACCCCAGGGTTGGGGACTAATGAAAAACTGTTTTTT
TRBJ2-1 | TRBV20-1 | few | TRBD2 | CSARVASGRYNEQFF | TGCAGTGCTAGAGTGGCTAGCGGGAGGTATAATGAGCAGTTCTTC
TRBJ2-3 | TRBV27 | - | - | CASSTRSTSTDTQYF | TGTGCCAGCAGTACCAGGTCTACTAGCACAGATACGCAGTATTTT
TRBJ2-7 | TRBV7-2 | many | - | CASSLEARFYEQYF | TGTGCCAGCAGCTTAGAGGCTCGATTCTACGAGCAGTACTTC
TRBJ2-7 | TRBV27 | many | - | CASSSLDAVSYEQYF | TGTGCCAGCAGTTCCCTAGATGCGGTGTCCTACGAGCAGTACTTC
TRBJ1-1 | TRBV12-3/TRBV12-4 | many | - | CASSLGRVTEAFF | TGTGCCAGCAGTTTGGGCAGAGTCACTGAAGCTTTCTTT
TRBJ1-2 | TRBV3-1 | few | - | CASSRETLAAYGYTF | TGTGCCAGCAGCCGAGAGACACTCGCAGCCTATGGCTACACCTTC
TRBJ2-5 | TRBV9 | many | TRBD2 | CASSARGLAGASETQYF | TGTGCCAGCAGCGCGAGAGGACTAGCGGGAGCGTCAGAGACCCAGTACTTC
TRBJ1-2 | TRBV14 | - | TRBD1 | CASSLRTGGSYGYTF | TGTGCCAGCAGCCTAAGGACAGGGGGAAGCTATGGCTACACCTTC
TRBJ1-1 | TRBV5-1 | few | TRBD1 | CASRRGTESSVGTEAFF | TGCGCCAGCAGGCGCGGGACAGAGTCCTCGGTTGGAACTGAAGCTTTCTTT